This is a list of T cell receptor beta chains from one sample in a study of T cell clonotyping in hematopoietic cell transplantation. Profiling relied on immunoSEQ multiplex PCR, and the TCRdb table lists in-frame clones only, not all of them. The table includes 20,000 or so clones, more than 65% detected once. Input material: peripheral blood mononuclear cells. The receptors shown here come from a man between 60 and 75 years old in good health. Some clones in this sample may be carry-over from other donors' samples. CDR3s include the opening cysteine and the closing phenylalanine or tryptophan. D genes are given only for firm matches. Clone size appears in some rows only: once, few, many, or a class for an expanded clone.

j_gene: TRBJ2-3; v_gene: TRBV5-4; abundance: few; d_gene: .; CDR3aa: CASSGPGTLPTDTQYF; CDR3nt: TGTGCCAGCAGCGGACCCGGGACCTTGCCCACAGATACGCAGTATTTT
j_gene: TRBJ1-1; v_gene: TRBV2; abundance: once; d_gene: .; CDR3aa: CASSGYMGTEAFF; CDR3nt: TGTGCCAGCAGTGGATATATGGGCACTGAAGCTTTCTTT
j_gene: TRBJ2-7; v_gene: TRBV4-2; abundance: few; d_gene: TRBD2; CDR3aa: CASSPTLGTSGYEQYF; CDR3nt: TGTGCCAGCAGCCCAACTCTGGGGACTAGCGGCTACGAGCAGTACTTC
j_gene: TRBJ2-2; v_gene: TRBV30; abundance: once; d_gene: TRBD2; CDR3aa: CAWSDPGGPNTGELFF; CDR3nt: TGTGCCTGGAGTGACCCGGGGGGACCAAACACCGGGGAGCTGTTTTTT
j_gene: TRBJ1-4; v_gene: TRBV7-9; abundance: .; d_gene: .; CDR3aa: CASSLAETGKLFF; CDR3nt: TGTGCCAGCAGCTTAGCGGAGACCGGAAAACTGTTTTTT
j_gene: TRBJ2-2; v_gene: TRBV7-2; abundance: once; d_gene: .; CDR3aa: CASSPSNTGELFF; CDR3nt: TGTGCCAGCAGCCCTTCCAACACCGGGGAGCTGTTTTTT
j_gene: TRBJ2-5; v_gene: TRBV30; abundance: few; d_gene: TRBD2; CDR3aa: CAWTPGLAGVIETQYF; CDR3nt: TGTGCCTGGACTCCGGGACTAGCGGGAGTTATAGAGACCCAGTACTTC
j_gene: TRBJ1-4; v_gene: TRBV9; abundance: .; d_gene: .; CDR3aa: CASSAYGGSANEKLFF; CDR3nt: TGTGCCAGCAGCGCCTACGGGGGGTCGGCTAATGAAAAACTGTTTTTT
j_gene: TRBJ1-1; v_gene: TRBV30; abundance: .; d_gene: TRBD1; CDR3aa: CAWRRGRNSNTEAFF; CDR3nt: TGTGCCTGGAGAAGGGGGCGGAATTCGAACACTGAAGCTTTCTTT
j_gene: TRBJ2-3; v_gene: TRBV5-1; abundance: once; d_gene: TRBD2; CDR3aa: CASSIGLAGGQDTQYF; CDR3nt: TGCGCCAGCAGCATAGGACTAGCGGGGGGGCAAGATACGCAGTATTTT
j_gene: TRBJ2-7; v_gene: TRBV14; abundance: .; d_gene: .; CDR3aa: CASSQDGKQYF; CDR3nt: TGTGCCAGCAGCCAGGACGGAAAGCAGTACTTC
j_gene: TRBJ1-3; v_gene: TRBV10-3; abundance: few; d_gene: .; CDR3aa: CAISGSSSGNTIYF; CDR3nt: TGTGCCATCAGTGGGTCCAGCTCTGGAAACACCATATATTTT
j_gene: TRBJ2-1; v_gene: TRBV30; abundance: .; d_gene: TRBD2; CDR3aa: CAWSPTWGLGGEQFF; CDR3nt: TGTGCCTGGAGTCCTACATGGGGACTAGGAGGTGAGCAGTTCTTC
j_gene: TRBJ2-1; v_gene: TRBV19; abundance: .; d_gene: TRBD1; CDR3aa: CASRPGQARVRHNEQFF; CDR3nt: TGTGCCAGTAGACCGGGACAGGCGAGAGTTCGGCACAATGAGCAGTTCTTC
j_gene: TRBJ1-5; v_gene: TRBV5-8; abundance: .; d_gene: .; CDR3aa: CASSFRSQPQHF; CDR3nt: TGTGCCAGCAGCTTCAGGAGCCAACCCCAGCATTTT
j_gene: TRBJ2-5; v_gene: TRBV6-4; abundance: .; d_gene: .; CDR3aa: CASSLPKETQYF; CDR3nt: TGTGCCAGCAGCCTCCCTAAAGAGACCCAGTACTTC
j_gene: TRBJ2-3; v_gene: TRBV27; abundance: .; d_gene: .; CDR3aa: CASSLFPTDTQYF; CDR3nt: TGTGCCAGCAGTTTATTTCCGACAGATACGCAGTATTTT
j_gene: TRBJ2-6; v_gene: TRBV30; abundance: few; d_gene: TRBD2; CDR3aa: CAWSWEGGGANVLTF; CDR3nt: TGTGCCTGGAGTTGGGAGGGAGGAGGGGCCAACGTCCTGACTTTC
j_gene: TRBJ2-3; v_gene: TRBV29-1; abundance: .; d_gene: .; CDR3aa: CSGVDSTDTQYF; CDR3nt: TGCAGCGGGGTGGATTCCACAGATACGCAGTATTTT
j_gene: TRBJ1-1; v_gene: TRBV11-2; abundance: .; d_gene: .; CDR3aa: CASSYPDGTEAFF; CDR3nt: TGTGCCAGCAGTTACCCGGATGGCACTGAAGCTTTCTTT
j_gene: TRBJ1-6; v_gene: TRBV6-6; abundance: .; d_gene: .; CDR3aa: CASSSQQNSPLHF; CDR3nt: TGTGCCAGCAGTTCACAGCAGAATTCACCCCTCCACTTT
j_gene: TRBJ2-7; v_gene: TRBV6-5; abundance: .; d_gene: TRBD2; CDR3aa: CASSYPGASGRYEQYF; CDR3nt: TGTGCCAGCAGTTACCCAGGAGCTAGCGGGAGATACGAGCAGTACTTC
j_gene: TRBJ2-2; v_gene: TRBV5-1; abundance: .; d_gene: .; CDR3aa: CASSLAQTNTGELFF; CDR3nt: TGCGCCAGCAGCTTGGCGCAGACGAACACCGGGGAGCTGTTTTTT
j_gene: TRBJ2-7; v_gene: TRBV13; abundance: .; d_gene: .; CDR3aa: CASSPGMSLYEQYF; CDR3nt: TGTGCCAGCAGCCCCGGGATGAGCCTCTACGAGCAGTACTTC
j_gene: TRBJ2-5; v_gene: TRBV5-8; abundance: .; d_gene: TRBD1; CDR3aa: CASSLRGGTGGIETQYF; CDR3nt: TGTGCCAGCAGTCTCCGGGGCGGGACAGGGGGCATAGAGACCCAGTACTTC
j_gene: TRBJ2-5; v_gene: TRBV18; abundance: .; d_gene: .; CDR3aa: CASSPLGAGETQYF; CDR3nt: TGTGCCAGCTCACCTCTCGGGGCAGGAGAGACCCAGTACTTC
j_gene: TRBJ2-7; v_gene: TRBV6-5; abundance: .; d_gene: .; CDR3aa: CASSRGVSPDEQYF; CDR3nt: TGTGCCAGCAGTAGGGGTGTCTCCCCGGACGAGCAGTACTTC
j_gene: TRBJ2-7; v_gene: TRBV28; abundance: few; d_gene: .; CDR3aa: CASSFRGPPTYEQYF; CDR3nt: TGTGCCAGCAGTTTTCGAGGGCCCCCGACCTACGAGCAGTACTTC
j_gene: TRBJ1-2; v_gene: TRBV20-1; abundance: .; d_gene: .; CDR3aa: CSASNGGGYTF; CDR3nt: TGCAGTGCTAGTAATGGGGGCGGCTACACCTTC
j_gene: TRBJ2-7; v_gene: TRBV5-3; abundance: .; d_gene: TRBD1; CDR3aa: CARSAATIRDRGYEQYF; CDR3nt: TGTGCCAGAAGCGCGGCCACTATCCGGGACAGGGGGTACGAGCAGTACTTC
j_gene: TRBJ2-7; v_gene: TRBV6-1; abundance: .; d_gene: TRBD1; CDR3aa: CASTLRTGRSYEQYF; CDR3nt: TGTGCCAGCACCTTACGGACAGGGAGGTCCTACGAGCAGTACTTC
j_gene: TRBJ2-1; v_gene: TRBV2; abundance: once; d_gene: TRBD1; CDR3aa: CASSPARDRGDEQFF; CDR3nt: TGTGCCAGCAGCCCAGCAAGGGACAGGGGGGATGAGCAGTTCTTC
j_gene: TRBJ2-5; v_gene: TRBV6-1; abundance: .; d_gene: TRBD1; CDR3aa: CASVWDRETQYF; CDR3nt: TGTGCCAGTGTCTGGGACAGAGAGACCCAGTACTTC
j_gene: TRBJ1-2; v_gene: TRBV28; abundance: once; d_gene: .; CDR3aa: CASSLGGSNYGYTF; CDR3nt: TGTGCCAGCAGTTTAGGGGGGTCTAACTATGGCTACACCTTC
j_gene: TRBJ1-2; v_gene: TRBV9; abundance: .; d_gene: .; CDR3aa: CASSRITSLRGGNYGYTF; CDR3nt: TGTGCCAGCAGCCGAATTACGTCGTTACGGGGCGGAAACTATGGCTACACCTTC
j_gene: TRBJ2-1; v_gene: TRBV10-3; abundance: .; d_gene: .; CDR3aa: CAISELSGNEQFF; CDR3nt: TGTGCCATCAGTGAGCTAAGCGGCAATGAGCAGTTCTTC